This passage covers 5 T cell receptor beta chains from one sample sequenced in a study of CD8 T cells in ankylosing spondylitis. TCRdb re-called the 5' RACE reads with MiXCR, one entry per CDR3 protein. The table includes about 240,000 distinct CDR3 sequences, approximately 9% detected once. Material: blood, either unsorted or a sorted T cell fraction (not recorded which). All receptors derive from a male donor with ankylosing spondylitis or in good health (not recorded which).

This clonotype was seen more than once but under ten times. DNA for the CDR3: TGTGCCAGCAGTGGAGGAGGGCGAGGGAACACTGAAGCTTTCTTT. It is translated as CASSGGGRGNTEAFF. The rearrangement uses TRBV6-2 or TRBV6-3 and TRBJ1-1; no clear D gene. V lost 5 bases and J lost 1, with 14 bases in between. CDR3 length equals 15 residues. Germline values: CDR1 MNHEY, CDR2 SVGEGT.

This clonotype was seen at least ten times. V gene TRBV7-2 combines with J gene TRBJ2-7; 10 nucleotides agree with TRBD1. Per the germline V gene, CDR1 is SGHTA and CDR2 is FQGNSA. J gave up 7 bases and V 1 base, and 10 bases lay outside the gene matches. The CDR3 runs 16 residues. CDR3 coding DNA: TGTGCCAGCAGCTTAGTTGAGGACAGGGGGGTAGGGGAGCAGTACTTC. This codes for CASSLVEDRGVGEQYF.

This clonotype was recorded a few times. This chain links TRBV27 with TRBJ2-3; D not resolved. There are 18 residues in the CDR3. The ends were cut back, 1 base at V and 0 bases at J, with 17 bases in the middle. Germline assignment: CDR1 MNHEY and CDR2 SMNVEV (reference sequence). The DNA of the CDR3 is TGTGCCAGCAGTTTATTCCCCACCCTGGCGCCTAGCACAGATACGCAGTATTTT. It translates to CASSLFPTLAPSTDTQYF.

Ten or more counts support this clonotype. V is TRBV7-8 and J is TRBJ2-7; D uncertain. CDR1 and CDR2 (germline): SGHVS, FQNEAQ. This CDR3 contains 13 residues. Trimming stripped 1 base from V and 4 bases from J, with 8 bases between. CDR3 sequence reads: CASSLGHTYEQYF. The CDR3, as DNA: TGTGCCAGCAGCTTAGGACACACGTACGAGCAGTACTTC.

Points on this clonotype: A much bigger clone sits one base away, suggesting this may be a read error. The V gene is TRBV7-9, the J gene TRBJ2-3; D tentatively reads TRBD1 or TRBD2 (5 bases each). The germline CDR1 and CDR2 sequences are SEHNR and FQNEAQ (reference sequence). This CDR3 is built from 16 residues. CDR3 DNA: TGTGCCGGCAGCTTAGCGTTCGGAGAAGGGGCAGATACGCAGTATTTT. Its translation: CAGSLAFGEGADTQYF.